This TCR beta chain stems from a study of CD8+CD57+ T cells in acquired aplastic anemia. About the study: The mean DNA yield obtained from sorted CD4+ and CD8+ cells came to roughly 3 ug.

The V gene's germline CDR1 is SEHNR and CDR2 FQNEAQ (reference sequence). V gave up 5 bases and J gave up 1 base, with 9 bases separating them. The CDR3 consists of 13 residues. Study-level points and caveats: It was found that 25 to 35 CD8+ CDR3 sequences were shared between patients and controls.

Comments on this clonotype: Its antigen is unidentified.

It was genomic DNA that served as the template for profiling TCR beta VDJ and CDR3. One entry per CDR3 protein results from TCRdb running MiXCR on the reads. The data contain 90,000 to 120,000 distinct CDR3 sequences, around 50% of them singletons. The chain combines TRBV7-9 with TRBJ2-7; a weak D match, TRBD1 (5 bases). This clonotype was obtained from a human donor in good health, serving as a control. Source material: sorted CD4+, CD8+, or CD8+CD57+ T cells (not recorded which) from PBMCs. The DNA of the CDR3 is TGTGCCAGCAGCACCCACAGGTCCTACGAGCAGTACTTC. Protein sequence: CASSTHRSYEQYF.